Presented here are 13 T cell receptor beta chains from one specimen sequenced in a study of blood T cell repertoires in COVID-19. Sequenced by immunoSEQ multiplex PCR; TCRdb stores in-frame clones only, minus some. The sample holds 70,000 to 85,000 clones; about 86% are singletons and the top ten take 22%. The sequencing input was peripheral blood. Every receptor here comes from a woman older than 75 in a cohort sampled during active or convalescent COVID-19.

The chain recombines TRBV19 with TRBJ2-3; 9 nucleotides align to TRBD1. Trimming took 3 bases from V and 6 from J; bases not matched to a gene: 7. Germline V gene data show CDR1 as LNHDA and CDR2 as SQIVND (reference sequence). The CDR3 runs to 15 residues. The CDR3 here is CASSIRDRVLDTQYF. The CDR3 DNA reads as TGTGCCAGTAGTATCCGGGACAGGGTCTTGGATACGCAGTATTTT.

The J gene is TRBJ2-2, the V gene TRBV5-1; 11 bases are a match to TRBD2. The V segment lost 5 bases and the J segment 7 bases; nucleotides outside the gene matches: 7. Germline CDR1 is SGHRS and CDR2 is YFSETQ. This CDR3 spans 15 amino acids. CDR3 amino acids: CASRSTSGEIGELFF. Here the CDR3 DNA reads TGCGCCAGCAGGTCGACTAGCGGGGAAATCGGGGAGCTGTTTTTT.

This CDR3 reads CASSPGTEFSPLHF. DNA of the CDR3: TGTGCCAGCAGCCCCGGGACAGAATTTTCACCCCTCCACTTT. The chain uses TRBV28 and TRBJ1-6; TRBD1 matches 7 bases. The V gene's germline CDR1 is MDHEN and CDR2 SYDVKM. CDR3 size: 14 residues. After removal of 6 bases from V and 9 bases from J, the junction contained 8 bases not matched to a gene.

This clone has only one observation. The chain couples TRBV5-1 to TRBJ1-2; D possibly corresponds to TRBD1 (5 bases). Trimming took off 4 bases at V and 2 bases at J, with 15 bases between the two ends. The CDR3 is 15 residues long. Germline CDR1 SGHRS, CDR2 YFSETQ. The CDR3 is CASSLSAGPNYGYTF. CDR3 in DNA: TGCGCCAGCAGCCTGAGCGCAGGGCCAAACTATGGCTACACCTTC.

J is TRBJ2-1 and V is TRBV7-2, with 10 bases that match TRBD2. With V trimmed by 4 bases and J by 5 bases, 8 bases remained unmatched. CDR1 SGHTA and CDR2 FQGNSA come from the germline V gene. The CDR3 runs 16 residues. CDR3 region: CASSSLAGAPHNEQFF. In nucleotides, the CDR3 is TGTGCCAGCAGCTCCCTAGCGGGAGCTCCCCACAATGAGCAGTTCTTC.

The chain couples TRBV5-1 to TRBJ1-1, with a possible D match to TRBD1 (5 bases). V lost 6 bases and J 3 bases, leaving 12 bases between the germline ends. The CDR3 runs 13 residues. Per germline, CDR1 SGHRS and CDR2 YFSETQ. The CDR3 sequence: CASKLGEDTEAFF. CDR3 DNA sequence: TGCGCCAGCAAGTTAGGGGAGGACACTGAAGCTTTCTTT.

The chain combines TRBV4-2 with TRBJ2-2; 11 positions match TRBD1. V lost 4 bases and J lost 2; bases outside the gene matches: 3. This CDR3 is 16 amino acids long. CDR1 is LGHNA and CDR2 is YNFKEQ in the germline V gene. The CDR3 sequence: CASSPRTGGNTGELFF. The CDR3 bases are TGTGCCAGCAGCCCGCGGACAGGGGGCAACACCGGGGAGCTGTTTTTT.

The V gene is TRBV4-1, the J gene TRBJ1-3; D gene unclear. The CDR3 loop spans 14 amino acids. Germline CDR1 and CDR2: MGHRA and YSYEKL. V was clipped by 2 bases and J by 0 bases, with 5 bases between them. CDR3 protein: CASSQTGSGNTIYF. The DNA of the CDR3 is TGCGCCAGCAGCCAAACGGGCTCTGGAAACACCATATATTTT.

The gene calls are TRBV11-2 and TRBJ2-7; no clear D. From germline, CDR1 is SGHAT and CDR2 FQNNGV. V shed 0 bases and J shed 7 bases, with 13 bases lying between them. CDR3 length: 14 amino acids. The CDR3 protein is CASSLDWNRREQYF. In DNA form, the CDR3 reads TGTGCCAGCAGCTTAGATTGGAACAGACGGGAGCAGTACTTC.

The V and J genes are TRBV5-1 and TRBJ1-1; D perhaps matches TRBD1 (6 bases). Per the germline V gene, CDR1 is SGHRS and CDR2 is YFSETQ. The CDR3 runs 14 residues. V lost 0 bases and J lost 4, with 10 bases in between. The CDR3 DNA is TGCGCCAGCAGCTTGGACAGGGTTGGCACTGAAGCTTTCTTT. Translation gives CASSLDRVGTEAFF.

The chain links TRBV29-1 to TRBJ2-7; 7 bases line up with TRBD1. With 3 bases clipped from V and 6 bases from J, the junction kept 5 bases outside the gene matches. Germline V lookup: CDR1 SQVTM, CDR2 ANQGSEA. The CDR3 extends over 12 amino acids. DNA of the CDR3: TGCAGCGTTGAGAGACAGGGTTCCGAGCAGTACTTC. As protein: CSVERQGSEQYF.

This clone was seen just once. The chain has TRBV18 and TRBJ1-1; 7 bases align to TRBD1. The CDR3 totals 15 residues. Germline V gene sequence: CDR1 KGHSH, CDR2 LQKENI. V gave up 3 bases and J gave up 1 base; unmatched junction bases: 5. CDR3 DNA: TGTGCCAGCTCACCGGACAGGAACAGGAACACTGAAGCTTTCTTT. Its translation: CASSPDRNRNTEAFF.

V usage is TRBV3-1 (or the pseudogene TRBV3-2) and J usage is TRBJ2-2; 7 bases are a match to TRBD2. V trimming: 0 bases; J trimming: 8 bases; junction bases outside the gene matches: 6. Germline CDR1 and CDR2: LGHDT and YNNKEL (reference sequence). The CDR3 consists of 15 residues. The CDR3 nucleotides read TGTGCCAGCAGCCAAGACGGAAAAGCGGGAGGGGAGCTGTTTTTT. Protein: CASSQDGKAGGELFF.